These 32 T cell receptor beta chains were sequenced from one sample in a study of blood T cells in healthy people across ages. The second PCR ran about 6 to 11 cycles with a sample-barcoded 5' primer and J-beta primers. TCRdb re-derived calls from the 5' RACE reads in MiXCR, one entry per CDR3 protein. This sample has about 970,000 distinct CDR3 sequences, with roughly 47% found just once. The sample was blood. The receptors derive from a woman in her sixties or seventies in good health.

About this clonotype itself: An end of the junction does not agree with germline; a read error may underlie this. CDR3 sequence (DNA): TGTGCCGGCAGTTATCGGGCTACCTACGAGCAGTACTTC. Amino acids: CAGSYRATYEQYF. This chain uses TRBV6-5 with TRBJ2-7, with D uncertain. The CDR3 runs 13 residues. The germline gives CDR1 MNHEY, CDR2 SVGAGI.

There are many counts of this clonotype. In DNA form, the CDR3 reads TGCAGTGCAGACACCGGGACAGGGAATGACGAGCAGTACTTC. Translated, it gives CSADTGTGNDEQYF. J is TRBJ2-7 and V is TRBV20-1; 9 positions match TRBD1. The length of the CDR3 is 14 residues. CDR1 and CDR2 (germline): DFQATT, SNEGSKA (reference sequence). V dropped 6 bases and J dropped 5; count of bases not matched to a gene: 11.

V gene TRBV20-1 combines with J gene TRBJ2-4; D might be TRBD2 (6 bases). V lost 1 base and J 6 bases, leaving 10 bases between the germline ends. The germline V gene has CDR1 DFQATT and CDR2 SNEGSKA (reference sequence). The CDR3 has 13 amino acids. The CDR3 nucleotides read TGCAGTGCTAGAGGTAGCGGCTTAAACATTCAGTACTTC. Encoded protein: CSARGSGLNIQYF.

CDR3 nucleotide sequence: TGTGCCAGCAGCTCCCTAGACGGTGAGCAGTACTTC. Protein product: CASSSLDGEQYF. This rearrangement joins TRBV7-3 to TRBJ2-5; no reliable D call. This CDR3 comprises 12 residues. The germline CDR1 and CDR2 sequences are SGHTA and FQGTGA. Trimming removed 4 bases from V and 11 bases from J, with 14 bases in between.

The genes are TRBV7-9 and TRBJ2-3, with TRBD2 identical over 10 bases. This CDR3 has 16 residues. Unmatched junction bases numbered 5, after V lost 5 bases and J lost 0 bases. Germline loops: CDR1 SEHNR, CDR2 FQNEAQ (reference sequence). The CDR3 protein is CASSGETSGSTDTQYF. As DNA, the CDR3 is TGTGCCAGCAGCGGAGAGACTAGCGGGAGCACAGATACGCAGTATTTT.

This chain connects TRBV25-1 to TRBJ2-7, with 7 bases matching TRBD2. Trimming removed 5 bases from V and 11 bases from J; junction bases left unmatched: 12. Germline V lookup: CDR1 MGHDK, CDR2 SYGVNS. This CDR3 is 13 amino acids long. The CDR3 protein is CASSPGVGGSEYF. DNA for the CDR3: TGTGCCAGCAGTCCTGGAGTGGGCGGGAGTGAGTACTTC.

This rearrangement joins TRBV25-1 to TRBJ1-6, with D possibly being TRBD1 (5 bases). Trimming pared 3 bases from V and 7 bases from J, leaving 19 bases between. Germline values: CDR1 MGHDK, CDR2 SYGVNS. This CDR3 spans 17 amino acids. The CDR3 here is CASSELGGGSGNSPLHF. CDR3 nucleotide sequence: TGTGCCAGCAGTGAGCTCGGTGGGGGGTCAGGGAATTCACCCCTCCACTTT.

V and J are TRBV15 and TRBJ2-7; D possibly matches TRBD1 or TRBD2 (5 bases each). CDR3 length: 15 residues. Germline V gene data show CDR1 as LNHNV and CDR2 as YYDKDF (reference sequence). V lost 0 bases and J lost 3, with 12 bases in between. The CDR3 DNA reads as TGTGCCACCAGCAGAGATGAGGGACCATTCTACGAGCAGTACTTC. Translating it yields CATSRDEGPFYEQYF.

The chain combines TRBV29-1 with TRBJ1-5, with 8 bases fitting TRBD1. V was pared by 6 bases and J by 6 bases, with 7 bases of the junction left unmatched. CDR1 SQVTM and CDR2 ANQGSEA come from the germline V gene. The CDR3 loop spans 13 amino acids. The chain's CDR3 is CSVRQGPSQPQHF. The CDR3 DNA sequence: TGCAGCGTGCGACAGGGGCCGAGTCAGCCCCAGCATTTT.

This chain joins TRBV10-3 and TRBJ1-2; the match to TRBD1 covers 8 bases. Trimming at V came to 0 bases and at J to 10 bases, leaving 10 bases not matched to a gene. The germline CDR1 and CDR2 sequences are ENHRY and SYGVKD. This CDR3 spans 15 amino acids. CDR3 in amino acids: CAISESRLADRAYTF. The CDR3 coding sequence is TGTGCCATCAGTGAGTCGCGCCTGGCGGACAGGGCCTACACCTTC.

There are a few counts of this clonotype. The chain combines TRBV7-2 with TRBJ2-1, with a tentative D call TRBD2 (7 bases). This CDR3 region has 18 residues. Germline CDR1 and CDR2: SGHTA and FQGNSA. V was cut by 5 bases and J by 0 bases, with 20 bases left in between. The CDR3 region has the DNA TGTGCCAGCAGCCCTAGCGGAGGGGGGCTAAGCTCCTACAATGAGCAGTTCTTC. This gives the protein CASSPSGGGLSSYNEQFF. Full variable domain (missing parts from reference TRBV7-2 and TRBJ2-1): GAGVSQSPSNKVTEKGKDVELRCDPISGHTALYWYRQSLGQGLEFLIYFQGNSAPDKSGLPSDRFSAERTGGSVSTLTIQRTQQEDSAVYLCASSPSGGGLSSYNEQFFGPGTRLTVL.

The chain employs TRBV10-3 and TRBJ1-6; D uncertain. The CDR3 loop spans 15 amino acids. V was trimmed by 2 bases and J by 3 bases, leaving 8 bases between them. Looked up from germline, CDR1 is ENHRY and CDR2 is SYGVKD. Here the CDR3 DNA reads TGTGCCATCAGTGAGCGGCAGGTCTATAATTCACCCCTCCACTTT. Its translation is CAISERQVYNSPLHF.

J is TRBJ2-6 and V is TRBV18; the D is unclear. Trimming pared 2 bases from V and 2 bases from J, leaving 13 bases between. CDR1 is KGHSH and CDR2 is LQKENI in the germline V gene. This CDR3 is built from 17 residues. This CDR3 reads CASSPAGAAPGANVLTF. In nucleotides, the CDR3 is TGTGCCAGCTCACCAGCCGGAGCAGCACCTGGGGCCAACGTCCTGACTTTC.

The V and J genes are TRBV6-2 or TRBV6-3 and TRBJ2-7; D perhaps matches TRBD2 (6 bases). Germline lookup yields CDR1 MNHEY and CDR2 SVGEGT. The ends were cut back, 8 bases at V and 5 bases at J, with 22 bases in the middle. This CDR3 comprises 15 residues. CDR3 in DNA: TGTGCCAGCGGATTCGGGAGCTTGAGAAGAAACGAGCAGTACTTC. This sequence encodes CASGFGSLRRNEQYF.

This clonotype was detected only a few times. The chain is built from TRBV7-2 and TRBJ2-3; 7 bases are a match to TRBD2. J was trimmed by 6 bases and V by 2 bases; bases with no gene match: 2. Germline assignment: CDR1 SGHTA and CDR2 FQGNSA. The CDR3 has 13 residues. Here the CDR3 DNA reads TGTGCCAGCAGCTTACCCGGGAGGGATACGCAGTATTTT. Amino acid sequence: CASSLPGRDTQYF.

The gene calls are TRBV27 and TRBJ1-4; no reliable D call. V lost 5 bases, J lost 5 bases, and 9 bases lay in between. CDR1 and CDR2 (germline): MNHEY, SMNVEV (reference sequence). This CDR3 is built from 13 residues. DNA of the CDR3: TGTGCCAGCAGTCCACCATTCAATGAAAAACTGTTTTTT. Its translation: CASSPPFNEKLFF. Filled out from reference TRBV27 and TRBJ1-4, the complete variable domain reads EAQVTQNPRYLITVTGKKLTVTCSQNMNHEYMSWYRQDPGLGLRQIYYSMNVEVTDKGDVPEGYKVSRKEKRNFPLILESPSPNQTSLYFCASSPPFNEKLFFGSGTQLSVL.

This clonotype was picked up many times. V usage is TRBV20-1 and J usage is TRBJ1-6; 9 bases line up with TRBD1. The CDR3 totals 15 residues. Germline assignment: CDR1 DFQATT and CDR2 SNEGSKA (reference sequence). With 1 base clipped from V and 9 bases from J, the junction kept 7 bases outside the gene matches. The CDR3 loop is CSARVEQGAISPLHF. The DNA for the CDR3 is TGCAGTGCTAGAGTTGAACAGGGGGCTATTTCACCCCTCCACTTT.

The sample holds a few counts of this clonotype. The genes are TRBV6-5 and TRBJ2-7; 8 bases match TRBD1. Germline CDR1 is MNHEY and CDR2 is SVGAGI. V was pared by 1 base and J by 1 base, with 9 bases of the junction left unmatched. This CDR3 has 17 amino acids. The CDR3 DNA sequence: TGTGCCAGCAGTTACTTCCCAGGGGGCGAGGAGTCCTACGAGCAGTACTTC. Amino acid sequence: CASSYFPGGEESYEQYF.

The V gene is TRBV20-1, the J gene TRBJ2-5, with 9 bases that match TRBD2. CDR3 length equals 13 residues. Trimming at V came to 7 bases and at J to 5 bases, leaving 8 bases not matched to a gene. Per germline, CDR1 DFQATT and CDR2 SNEGSKA (reference sequence). CDR3 sequence: CSEGGRAEETQYF. As DNA, the CDR3 is TGCAGTGAAGGCGGGAGGGCGGAGGAGACCCAGTACTTC.

This clonotype was observed a few times. Since a much larger clone is just one base distant, this may be a read error. Here the CDR3 DNA reads TGTGCCAGCAGCTCCACCTCGACAGGTCCCGACGAGCAGTACTTC. Its translation is CASSSTSTGPDEQYF. The chain links TRBV7-9 to TRBJ2-7; perhaps TRBD1 as D (6 bases). Germline CDR1 is SEHNR and CDR2 is FQNEAQ (reference sequence). The CDR3 covers 15 residues. Trimming took off 4 bases at V and 5 bases at J, with 18 bases between the two ends.

This clonotype appeared a few times. The CDR3 DNA is TGTGCCAGCAGCTTAAGTCCGGGACCCCCCTACGAGCAGTACTTC. Amino acid sequence: CASSLSPGPPYEQYF. The chain joins TRBV7-2 to TRBJ2-7, with D perhaps being TRBD1 or TRBD2 (5 bases each). The germline V gene encodes CDR1 SGHTA and CDR2 FQGNSA. The V gene lost 2 bases and the J gene lost 2 bases, with 13 bases spanning the gap. CDR3 length: 15 residues.

The gene calls are TRBV20-1 and TRBJ2-4; 10 bases line up with TRBD2. This CDR3 has 15 amino acids. The germline gives CDR1 DFQATT, CDR2 SNEGSKA (reference sequence). The V segment lost 0 bases and the J segment 13 bases; nucleotides outside the gene matches: 12. The DNA of the CDR3 is TGCAGTGCTAGAGATGAAACTAGCGGGAAGCTGGAGCAGTACTTC. Amino acid sequence: CSARDETSGKLEQYF.

This clonotype was found a few times. The chain employs TRBV20-1 and TRBJ2-7; D may be TRBD1 (6 bases). The CDR3 is 13 amino acids. Germline loops: CDR1 DFQATT, CDR2 SNEGSKA (reference sequence). V gave up 1 base and J gave up 3 bases, with 10 bases separating them. The CDR3, as DNA: TGCAGTGCTAGAGGGACAGAACGCTACGAGCAGTACTTC. Amino acid sequence: CSARGTERYEQYF.

This clonotype was observed once. This rearrangement joins TRBV7-8 to TRBJ2-4; TRBD2 matches 7 bases. The CDR3 length is 17 residues. The ends lost 0 bases at V and 3 bases at J; junction bases unmatched: 8. CDR1 is SGHVS and CDR2 is FQNEAQ in the germline V gene. The CDR3 DNA sequence: TGTGCCAGCAGCTTAGCCTCGGGGGGAAGGGGCAAAAACATTCAGTACTTC. It translates to CASSLASGGRGKNIQYF.

The chain combines TRBV20-1 with TRBJ2-1, with 7 bases aligning to TRBD2. The J call is in doubt because the DNA end fits TRBJ2-7 better. Germline V CDR1 and CDR2: DFQATT, SNEGSKA (reference sequence). CDR3 length: 15 amino acids. The DNA for the CDR3 is TGCAGCCGGGGTTTGAGCGGGACCCCTGGTTACGAGCAGTACTTC. This codes for CSRGLSGTPGYEQYF.

This chain connects TRBV20-1 to TRBJ2-3; D possibly corresponds to TRBD1 (5 bases). The germline V gene encodes CDR1 DFQATT and CDR2 SNEGSKA (reference sequence). Between the trimmed V and J ends, which lost 3 bases and 5 bases, there was a span of 6 bases. The CDR3 sequence is 11 residues long. The CDR3 DNA reads as TGCAGTGCTAGGCAGGGAGATACGCAGTATTTT. Its translation is CSARQGDTQYF.

Points on this clonotype: An end of the junction does not agree with germline; a read error may underlie this. The chain uses TRBV12-3 or TRBV12-4 and TRBJ1-5; D might be TRBD1 (5 bases). The CDR3 loop spans 18 amino acids. DNA for the CDR3: TGTGCCAGCAGTTTAAGCTTAAGGTCTGGGGGGACCAATCGGCCCCAGCATTTT. Translated, it gives CASSLSLRSGGTNRPQHF.

This clonotype was picked up a small number of times. The CDR3 nucleotides read TGTGCCAGCAGTGTGGACAGCTCCTATAATTCACCCCTCCACTTT. This translates into CASSVDSSYNSPLHF. The rearrangement joins TRBV25-1 to TRBJ1-6; maybe TRBD1 (6 bases). Deletions cut 4 bases from V and 0 bases from J, with 7 bases between. Germline values: CDR1 MGHDK, CDR2 SYGVNS. The CDR3 is 15 residues long.

Only a few counts were recorded for this clonotype. The rearrangement links TRBV3-1 to TRBJ2-5; the D gene is possibly TRBD1 (5 bases). This CDR3 contains 14 residues. Deletions cut 4 bases from V and 11 bases from J, with 20 bases between. The V gene's germline CDR1 is LGHDT and CDR2 YNNKEL (reference sequence). CDR3 sequence: CASSPDLRGAEQYF. CDR3 DNA sequence: TGTGCCAGCAGCCCCGATCTTAGGGGTGCGGAGCAGTACTTC.

This rearrangement joins TRBV6-2 or TRBV6-3 to TRBJ2-3, with D tentatively TRBD2 (5 bases). Trimming took 8 bases from V and 4 from J, leaving 13 bases between them. The CDR3 has 13 amino acids. In germline, CDR1 is MNHEY, CDR2 SVGEGT. The CDR3 protein is CASGSPPPDTQYF. CDR3 in DNA: TGTGCCAGCGGGAGCCCCCCCCCAGATACGCAGTATTTT.

This sequence joins TRBV4-1 and TRBJ2-1, with 10 bases identical to TRBD2. The CDR3 has 15 residues. V lost 4 bases to trimming and J lost 8 bases; unmatched junction nucleotides: 8. Germline lookup yields CDR1 MGHRA and CDR2 YSYEKL. CDR3 bases: TGCGCCAGCAGCCGAGCGGGAGGGTTAGCCGATGAGCAGTTCTTC. Protein: CASSRAGGLADEQFF.

DNA for the CDR3: TGTGCCAGCAGTTTAGGTTGGACAGGGGCCCCAGATACGCAGTATTTT. This translates into CASSLGWTGAPDTQYF. The chain recombines TRBV28 with TRBJ2-3, with TRBD1 matching 9 bases. This CDR3 spans 16 amino acids. V trimming: 2 bases; J trimming: 4 bases; junction bases outside the gene matches: 7. In germline, CDR1 is MDHEN, CDR2 SYDVKM.